This T cell receptor (beta chain) stems from a study of Graves' ophthalmopathy and Graves' hyperthyroidism. Study background: Peripheral blood was gathered at the point of initial diagnosis, before any treatment started.

This clonotype has at least ten counts. Germline V gene data show CDR1 as SGHTA and CDR2 as FQGTGA. The CDR3 loop spans 13 amino acids. V was clipped by 1 base and J by 2 bases, with 5 bases between them. Amplified TCR beta CDR3 regions were obtained using RNA transcripts as template. HTBI primers were employed in first-round RT-PCR, then a second-round multiplex PCR followed. TCRdb redid the calling of the multiplex PCR reads with MiXCR, one entry per CDR3 protein. The sample records over 650,000 distinct CDR3 sequences, about 40% being singletons. Sequencing was done on a sample of peripheral blood. The clonotype was recovered from an adult man with Graves' ophthalmopathy. The chain couples TRBV7-3 to TRBJ1-2, with D unclear. This chain's CDR3 is CASSLNGNYGYTF. For the CDR3, the DNA is TGTGCCAGCAGCTTAAACGGAAACTATGGCTACACCTTC.